The present T cell receptor beta chain was sequenced within a study of shared clonotypes between healthy human individuals (dated by TCRdb to 2018 to 2021). For context, the study as a whole: The cohort included a few men and a couple of women between 18 and 49 years of age. For each donor, CD4 naive and CD4 memory were each run on three plates, CD8 naive on two plates, and CD8 memory on one plate. The study deeply sequenced blood TCR repertoires of several healthy adults to estimate repertoire size and the extent of clonotype sharing between individuals. Libraries were prepared and TCR repertoires were sequenced by different laboratories using diverse techniques, in order to increase sequencing depth and limit assay-specific biases. Per donor, leukapheresis produced somewhere between about 0.8 and 9 billion PBMCs. General conclusions and limits of the study: Rarefaction of sorted-subset datasets indicated incomplete sequencing despite the large sequencing depth. Estimated clonotype richness was generally larger for naive than for memory subsets. Sampling was restricted to blood, and TCR repertoires in tissues likely differ from the TCR repertoires found in blood. Across several donors, approximately 5% of naive CD4, roughly 3.8% of naive CD8, about 2% of memory CD4, and over 0.35% of memory CD8 clonotypes were shared. Pairwise subsampling indicated that sequencing depth was expected to affect the degree of clonotype sharing among donors. Because the study included a small number of donors, the genetic and exposure-history diversity represented was limited. Clonotypes shared by all four sorted-subset donors showed higher generation probabilities than non-shared clonotypes.

Using the deep immunoSEQ assay, multiplex PCR amplified TCR CDR3 regions from genomic DNA. For each cell subset, the extracted genomic DNA was distributed evenly across all wells of several immunoSEQ 96-well plates, and each plate served as one replicate. For sorted subsets, 150 to 250 ng of genomic DNA, equivalent to around 31,000 T cell genomes, went into each replicate PCR. Purified libraries were measured with a Qubit 3.0 fluorometer, size-checked on a Bioanalyzer 2100, and measured again with the KAPA Library Quantification kit. Each immunoSEQ 96-well plate was sequenced on its own single-read 150-cycle Illumina NextSeq 550 flow cell. On the study's bioinformatics: The immunoSEQ output contained only junctional sequences without quality scores, so filtering could not match that applied to full-length reads. To assign V/J genes and CDR3, sequences were annotated against IMGT germline references using PyIR, a Python wrapper for IgBLAST v1.9. Reads were removed for weak V/J assignments (E-value above 1e-6), missing CDR3, stop codons, out-of-frame junctions, or ambiguous translated residues. V3J clonotypes were defined as sequences sharing an identical inferred V gene, J gene, and CDR3 amino acid sequence. To compute the percentage overlap between repertoires, the number of shared unique clonotypes was divided by the size of the smaller repertoire. RTK rarefaction, the Chao1 estimator, and Recon v2.1 estimates of unobserved clonotypes were used to assess repertoire richness. For all TCRbeta clonotypes obtained by the gDNA method from a few donors, generation probabilities were computed with OLGA. Not all clones reach the TCRdb copy of this immuneACCESS table, which keeps in-frame sequences only. Checked studies attribute under half of the gap to unresolved V genes and leave the rest unexplained. Clone size and the V and J calls come from that table; the DNA yielded D and trimming. A total of 900,000 to 1,200,000 clones appear in this sample, around three quarters of them only once. Together, the top ten hold around 0.6% of the sample.

V trim: 2 bases; J trim: 3 bases; unmatched bases: 13. The germline V gene (reference sequence) supplies CDR1 LNHDA and CDR2 SQIVND. The CDR3 goes from the cysteine to the phenylalanine over 19 residues. The entry retains the CDR3 DNA only, 57 bases that are in frame from base 1. As regards this clone: What antigen it recognizes has not been identified. No base-level quality is on record; no much larger clone is a single base apart.

Donors were healthy HIV-negative adults with no recently reported acute infections or vaccinations. Every donor was a Caucasian adult residing in Nashville, Tennessee, USA. CD4+ T cells were enriched by magnetic negative selection, after which naive cells were positively selected on CD45RA and the negative fraction was taken as the memory subset. Blood was obtained by leukapheresis, after which PBMCs were separated by Ficoll-Histopaque density gradient centrifugation and cryopreserved in liquid nitrogen vapor phase. Analytical flow cytometry was used to check the purity and quantity of every magnetically sorted T cell population. Genomic DNA was isolated from every sorted fraction and measured by UV absorbance on a Nanodrop 2000c.

The TCR was taken from a man aged 18 to 35 in good health. Some clones in this sample may be carry-over from other donors' samples. Sequencing input: memory CD4+ T cells from PBMCs. The sample's cell subset or site label is to be understood as: CD45RA-negative fraction. The V and J segments used are TRBV19 and TRBJ2-1, with 10 middle bases fitting TRBD2. The nucleotides read TGTGCCAGTAGTATACAACGTCTCACACTAGCGGGGCTCTACAATGAGCAGTTCTTC. This sequence encodes CASSIQRLTLAGLYNEQFF.